This TCR beta chain comes out of a study of T cells in Graves' hyperthyroidism and ophthalmopathy. The TCR beta CDR3 regions underwent amplification using RNA transcripts as the source. A set of HTBI primers served as the primers for a first-round RT-PCR of the TCR CDR3. One entry per CDR3 protein results from TCRdb running MiXCR on the multiplex PCR reads. The sample records 650,000 to 700,000 distinct CDR3 sequences, roughly 17% being singletons. Not enrolled were patients with uncontrolled infection, other autoimmune disease, pregnancy or lactation. This clonotype was counted ten times or more. CDR3 size: 16 residues. V shed 7 bases, J shed 4 bases, and the junction held 14 bases outside the gene matches. Germline CDR1 and CDR2: SNHLY and FYNNEI.

The specimen was blood. The rearrangement joins TRBV2 to TRBJ2-5; 8 bases match TRBD2. The TCR comes from a man in his forties or fifties with Graves' hyperthyroidism. In DNA form, the CDR3 reads TGTGCCAGCACCAAGAACGCGGGGGGCGGAGGAGAGACCCAGTACTTC. This translates into CASTKNAGGGGETQYF. Full variable domain (missing parts from reference TRBV2 and TRBJ2-5): EPEVTQTPSHQVTQMGQEVILRCVPISNHLYFYWYRQILGQKVEFLVSFYNNEISEKSEIFDDQFSVERPDGSNFTLKIRSTKLEDSAMYFCASTKNAGGGGETQYFGPGTRLLVL.